The clone carrying this TCR beta chain has only one observation. The antigen remains undetermined. Average productive template count per sample was 35,000 to 45,000. The repertoire was sequenced with immunoSEQ multiplex PCR; TCRdb's copy has only in-frame clones and lacks some. Counted here are 4,500 to 7,000 clones, about 94% occurring once; the ten biggest clones make up roughly 35%. This CDR3 spans 15 amino acids. In germline, CDR1 is SEHNR, CDR2 FQNEAQ (reference sequence). The trim removed 2 bases at V and 3 bases at J, leaving 4 bases unmatched. This specimen belongs to a study of STAT3 mutations in large granular lymphocyte leukemia. Study-wide background: Roughly half of the longitudinally sequenced T-LGLL patients carried detectable canonical activating STAT3 mutations. Study-wide points: After therapy, about 35% of the 18 patients switched clonotypes, all new clones STAT3 wild type. In several patients, dominant TCR clone burden exceeded STAT3 mutant burden. In T-cell large granular lymphocyte leukemia, about half of patients showed multiple immunodominant subclonotypes.

The TCR sequence derives from a man aged 60-69 years with T-cell large granular lymphocyte leukemia. Some clones in this sample may be carry-over from other donors' samples. Material for sequencing was peripheral blood mononuclear cells. The J gene is TRBJ2-7, the V gene TRBV7-9; 10 bases match TRBD1. CDR3 coding DNA: TGTGCCAGCAGCTTATGGGGGACAGGGGACTACGAGCAGTACTTC. Translated: CASSLWGTGDYEQYF.